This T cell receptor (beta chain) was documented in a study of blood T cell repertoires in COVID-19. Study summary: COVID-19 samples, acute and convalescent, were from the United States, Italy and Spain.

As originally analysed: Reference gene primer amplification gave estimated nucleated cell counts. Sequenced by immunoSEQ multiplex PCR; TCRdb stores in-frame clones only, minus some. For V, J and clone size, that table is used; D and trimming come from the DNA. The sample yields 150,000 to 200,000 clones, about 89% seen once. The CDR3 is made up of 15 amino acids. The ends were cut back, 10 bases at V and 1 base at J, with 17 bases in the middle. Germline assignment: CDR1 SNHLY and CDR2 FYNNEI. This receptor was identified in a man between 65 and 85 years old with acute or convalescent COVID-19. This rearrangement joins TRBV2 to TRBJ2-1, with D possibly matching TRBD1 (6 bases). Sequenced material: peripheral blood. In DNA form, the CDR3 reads TGTGCCACCGCCTTTAGGGGGACATCCTACAATGAGCAGTTCTTC. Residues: CATAFRGTSYNEQFF.